This T cell receptor beta chain appears in the sequencing data of a study of CXCR3-negative and CXCR3-positive naive CD8 T cells (dated by TCRdb to between 2019 and 2020). Broadly, across the study: In total, about 135 million TRB reads were obtained, corresponding to roughly 1.5 +/- 0.3 million reads per library. For the TRBV-TRBJ cluster analysis, the naive subsets came from roughly 5 donors, while the memory cells came from 3 donors. Diversity and physicochemical repertoire analyses were performed on about 12 donors pooled from two independent experiments. Overall results and qualifications from the work: TRB CDR3s from CXCR3-positive naive cells showed higher hydrophobicity (lower Kidera factor 4), lower energy, and higher strength and volume indices than CXCR3-negative naive cells. Repertoire diversity was comparably high in both naive subsets but much lower in memory CD8+ T cells. Because surface CD5, which is linked to self-reactivity in mice, was comparable between the naive subsets, TCR interaction strength was also inferred from the physicochemical properties of TRB CDR3s. Freshly isolated PBMCs were used for most assays because CXCR3 expression partially decreased after cryopreservation. Naive CXCR3-negative and CXCR3-positive cells from the same donor showed similar TRBV-TRBJ usage, whereas memory cells showed distinct patterns.

For each CD8+ T cell subset, flow sorting was done in triplicate, and 310,000 or so cells per subset went directly into RLT lysis buffer. Naive CD8+ T cells were defined stringently as CD45RO-CCR7+CD27+CD95- to exclude memory contaminants. Standard density gradient centrifugation was used to isolate peripheral blood mononuclear cells from buffy coats. A FACSAria III was used to flow-sort naive CXCR3-negative and CXCR3-positive CD8+ T cells. Total RNA was extracted from sorted cells with an RNeasy Mini Kit. From the germline V gene, CDR1 is SGHTA and CDR2 is FQGNSA. Inclusive of the bounding cysteine and phenylalanine, the CDR3 is 16 residues long. No DNA sequence was recorded. Sequencing relied on a NextSeq 550. The Human TCR Profiling Kit (MiLaboratory) was used to make UMI-labeled 5' RACE TRB cDNA libraries. The full amount of extracted RNA was used for cDNA synthesis, and the full amount of resulting cDNA was used for PCR amplification. Libraries were prepared in parallel with an identical number of PCR cycles. On the authors' methods: MIGEC and MiXCR extracted about 50,000 +/- 10,000 unique UMI-labeled TRB cDNA molecules per library, requiring at least two reads per UMI. An average of about 40,000 +/- 10,000 functional in-frame TRB CDR3 nucleotide clonotypes without stop codons was found per library. After each sample was downsampled to 5000 UMI-labeled TRB molecules, VDJtools was used to calculate diversity metrics such as normalized Shannon-Wiener and Chao1. For the central five CDR3 residues, VDJtools calculated physicochemical properties weighted by clonotype size, namely interaction energy, strength, volume and Kidera factor 4. TCRdb reprocessed the reads into one record per CDR3 protein sequence, lacking DNA. The V and J calls were not made by the authors but by TCRdb's processing. The table kept for this sample lists approximately 83,000 distinct CDR3 sequences. The ten largest clones add up to 1.5% to 2% of the sample.

Comments on this clonotype: The antigen it recognizes is unknown.

This sequence originates from a human donor in good health. Some clones in this sample may be carry-over from other donors' samples. The specimen was naive CXCR3- CD8+ T cells from blood. Interpreted using the paper, the cell subset or site label stands for: CD45RO-CCR7+CD27+CD95- naive CD8+ T cells lacking CXCR3 (TNR3-). Recombination linked TRBV7-2 to TRBJ2-3; TCRdb names TRBD2, which stays unverified in the absence of DNA. The CDR3 sequence is CASSSTSGGLADTQYF.